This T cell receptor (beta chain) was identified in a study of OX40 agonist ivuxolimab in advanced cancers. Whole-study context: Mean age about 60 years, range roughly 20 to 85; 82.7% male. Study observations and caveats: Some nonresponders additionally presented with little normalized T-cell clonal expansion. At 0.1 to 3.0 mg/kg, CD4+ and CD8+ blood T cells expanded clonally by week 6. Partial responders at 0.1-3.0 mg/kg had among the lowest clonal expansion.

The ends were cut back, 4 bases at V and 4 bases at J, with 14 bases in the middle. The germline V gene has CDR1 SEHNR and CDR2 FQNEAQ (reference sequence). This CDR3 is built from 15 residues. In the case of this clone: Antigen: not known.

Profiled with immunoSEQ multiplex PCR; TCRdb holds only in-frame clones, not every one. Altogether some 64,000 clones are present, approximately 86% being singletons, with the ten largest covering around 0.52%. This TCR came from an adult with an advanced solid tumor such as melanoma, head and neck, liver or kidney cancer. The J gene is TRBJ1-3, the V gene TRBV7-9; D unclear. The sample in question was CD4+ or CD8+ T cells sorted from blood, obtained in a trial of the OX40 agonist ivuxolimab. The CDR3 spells CASSSSGFSGNTIYF. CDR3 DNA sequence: TGTGCCAGCAGCTCTTCGGGTTTTTCAGGAAACACCATATATTTT.